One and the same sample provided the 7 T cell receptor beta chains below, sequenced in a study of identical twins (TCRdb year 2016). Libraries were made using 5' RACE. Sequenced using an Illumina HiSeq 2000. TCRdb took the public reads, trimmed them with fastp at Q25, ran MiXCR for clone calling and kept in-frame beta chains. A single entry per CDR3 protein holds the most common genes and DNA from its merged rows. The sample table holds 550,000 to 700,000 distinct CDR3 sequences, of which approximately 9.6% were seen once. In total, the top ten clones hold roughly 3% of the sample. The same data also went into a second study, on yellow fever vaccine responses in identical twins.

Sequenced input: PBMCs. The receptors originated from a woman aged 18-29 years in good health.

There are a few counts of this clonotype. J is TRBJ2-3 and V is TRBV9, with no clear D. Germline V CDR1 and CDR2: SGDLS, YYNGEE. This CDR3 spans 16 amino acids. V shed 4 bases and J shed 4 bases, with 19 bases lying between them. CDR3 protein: CASSPRSSLLADTQYF. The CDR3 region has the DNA TGTGCCAGCAGCCCCCGGAGTAGTTTACTGGCAGATACGCAGTATTTT.

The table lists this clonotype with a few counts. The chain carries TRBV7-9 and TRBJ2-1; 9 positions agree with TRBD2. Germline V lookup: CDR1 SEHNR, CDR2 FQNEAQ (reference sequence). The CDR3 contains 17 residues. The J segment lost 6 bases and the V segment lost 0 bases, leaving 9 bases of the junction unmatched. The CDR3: CASSLASAGGPSNEQFF. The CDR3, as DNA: TGTGCCAGCAGCTTAGCGTCGGCGGGGGGGCCTTCCAATGAGCAGTTCTTC. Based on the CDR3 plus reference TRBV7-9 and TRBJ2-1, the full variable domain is DTGVSQNPRHKITKRGQNVTFRCDPISEHNRLYWYRQTLGQGPEFLTYFQNEAQLEKSRLLSDRFSAERPKGSFSTLEIQRTEQGDSAMYLCASSLASAGGPSNEQFFGPGTRLTVL.

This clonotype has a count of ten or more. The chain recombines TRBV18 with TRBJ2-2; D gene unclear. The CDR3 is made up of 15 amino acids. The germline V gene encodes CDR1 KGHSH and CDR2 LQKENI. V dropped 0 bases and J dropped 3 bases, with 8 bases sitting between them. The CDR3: CASSPPEEYTGELFF. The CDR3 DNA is TGTGCCAGCTCACCACCTGAAGAGTACACCGGGGAGCTGTTTTTT.

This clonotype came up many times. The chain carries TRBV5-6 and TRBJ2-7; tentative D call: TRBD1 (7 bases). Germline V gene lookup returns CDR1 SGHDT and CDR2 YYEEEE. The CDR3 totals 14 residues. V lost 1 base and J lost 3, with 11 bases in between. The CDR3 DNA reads TGTGCCAGCAGCTTGTACAGGGGAGGCTACGAGCAGTACTTC. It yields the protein CASSLYRGGYEQYF.

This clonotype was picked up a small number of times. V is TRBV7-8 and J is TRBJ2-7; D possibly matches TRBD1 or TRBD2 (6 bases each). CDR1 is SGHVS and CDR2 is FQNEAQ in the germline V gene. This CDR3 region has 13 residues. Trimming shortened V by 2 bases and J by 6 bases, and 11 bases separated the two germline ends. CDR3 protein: CASSLLEGGEQYF. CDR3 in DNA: TGTGCCAGCAGCTTACTAGAGGGGGGCGAGCAGTACTTC.

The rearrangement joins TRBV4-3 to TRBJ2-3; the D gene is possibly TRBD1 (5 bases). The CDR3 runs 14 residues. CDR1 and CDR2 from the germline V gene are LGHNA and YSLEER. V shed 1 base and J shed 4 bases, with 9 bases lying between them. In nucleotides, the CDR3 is TGCGCCAGCAGCCAAGCCCAGGGCCCAGATACGCAGTATTTT. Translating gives CASSQAQGPDTQYF.

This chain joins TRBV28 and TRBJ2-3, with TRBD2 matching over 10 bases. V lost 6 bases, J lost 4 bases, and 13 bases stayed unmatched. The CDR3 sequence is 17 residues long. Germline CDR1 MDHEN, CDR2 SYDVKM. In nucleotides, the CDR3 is TGTGCCAGCAGCCCCCCGGGACTAGCGAGCGTGGCAGATACGCAGTATTTT. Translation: CASSPPGLASVADTQYF.